The clone carrying this T cell receptor beta chain was detected many times. Its antigen is as yet unknown. Germline V lookup: CDR1 SGHTA, CDR2 FQGNSA. The CDR3 covers 14 residues. J was trimmed by 4 bases and V by 2 bases; bases with no gene match: 3. TCRdb passed the reads through MiXCR, listing each CDR3 protein once. This sample carries tens of thousands of distinct CDR3 sequences, over 3.5% of them seen once, and the ten largest clones take 22%. The data derive from a study of T cell repertoires in cytomegalovirus infection. For the study at large: An indication of both CMV infection and matching HLA type came from public TCR beta signatures. Study results and limitations: Frequencies of public TCR beta families were cumulated, and this identified carriers of CMV plus the relevant HLA. There were HLA-C-restricted CMV-specific TCR beta clonotypes dominating the ex vivo response.

The receptor comes from a human donor in good health (CMV status not recorded). Some clones in this sample may be carry-over from other donors' samples. The genes are TRBV7-2 and TRBJ2-5, with TRBD2 matching 8 bases. Sequencing used PBMCs. This chain's CDR3 is CASSLQRGGETQYF. In DNA, the CDR3 is TGTGCCAGCAGCTTACAACGGGGGGGAGAGACCCAGTACTTC.